This T cell receptor beta chain derives from a study of T cell repertoires in cytomegalovirus infection. General study results and limits: Of the TCR beta families, the public ones yielded a cumulative frequency that identified carriers of CMV plus the relevant HLA. CMV-specific TCR beta clonotypes restricted by HLA-C dominated the ex vivo response.

TCRdb reanalysed the reads using MiXCR and keeps one entry per CDR3 protein. Of around 450,000 distinct CDR3 sequences in the sample, approximately 31% were seen once. CDR1 and CDR2 from the germline V gene are SEHNR and FQNEAQ (reference sequence). This CDR3 region has 15 residues. V was trimmed by 5 bases and J by 3 bases, leaving 17 bases between them. This clonotype was picked up many times. Its antigen remains unknown. The receptor was isolated from a human donor in good health (CMV status not recorded). Some clones in this sample may be carry-over from other donors' samples. The chain carries TRBV7-9 and TRBJ2-7, with a weak D call TRBD1 (5 bases). The specimen was PBMCs. CDR3 loop: CASSRLNRPFYEQYF. CDR3 in DNA: TGTGCCAGCAGCCGACTGAACAGGCCGTTCTACGAGCAGTACTTC.